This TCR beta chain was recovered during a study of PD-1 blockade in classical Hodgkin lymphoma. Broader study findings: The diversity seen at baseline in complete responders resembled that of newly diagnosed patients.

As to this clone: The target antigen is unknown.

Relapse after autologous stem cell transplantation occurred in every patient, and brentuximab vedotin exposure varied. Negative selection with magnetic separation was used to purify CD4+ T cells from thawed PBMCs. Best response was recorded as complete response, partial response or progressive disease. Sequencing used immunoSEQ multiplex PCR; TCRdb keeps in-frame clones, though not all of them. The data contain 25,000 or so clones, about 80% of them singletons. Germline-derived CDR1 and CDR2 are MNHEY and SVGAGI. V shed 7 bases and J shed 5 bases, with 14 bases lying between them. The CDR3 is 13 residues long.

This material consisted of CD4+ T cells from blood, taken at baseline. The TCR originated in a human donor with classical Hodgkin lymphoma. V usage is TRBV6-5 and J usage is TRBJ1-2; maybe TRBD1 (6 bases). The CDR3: CASTAGGAYGYTF. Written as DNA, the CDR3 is TGTGCCAGCACCGCTGGGGGGGCGTATGGCTACACCTTC.